Listed below are T cell receptor beta chains from one sample, sequenced in a study of T cell responses to AZD1222 COVID-19 vaccine. This table comes from immunoSEQ multiplex PCR, and its TCRdb copy is limited to in-frame clones, with some not included. Seen here are 160,000 or so clones, roughly 90% observed once, and the top ten hold over 4.5%. Material: peripheral blood, obtained on day 0 of AZD1222 vaccination. These receptors came from an adult in good health. Each CDR3 is given with its conserved first and last residue. D genes are given only for firm matches. The size of a clone is reported for some rows only, either as once, few or many, or as a class for expanded clones.

len	abundance	d_gene	v_gene	j_gene	CDR3aa	CDR3nt
15	once	.	TRBV27	TRBJ2-3	CASSPSGGSGDTQYF	TGTGCCAGCAGCCCGTCAGGGGGGTCAGGAGATACGCAGTATTTT
13	.	TRBD1	TRBV5-1	TRBJ1-2	CASSQGQLGGYTF	TGCGCCAGCAGCCAGGGACAGTTGGGCGGCTACACCTTC
17	.	TRBD1	TRBV15	TRBJ1-3	CATSRGGTGNSGNTIYF	TGTGCCACCAGCAGAGGGGGGACAGGTAACTCTGGAAACACCATATATTTT
13	.	TRBD1	TRBV7-2	TRBJ1-6	CASSFDRGSPLHF	TGTGCCAGCAGCTTTGACAGGGGTTCACCCCTCCACTTT
12	.	.	TRBV19	TRBJ2-7	CASSIEGSEQYF	TGTGCCAGTAGTATAGAAGGTTCCGAGCAGTACTTC
14	.	TRBD1	TRBV7-9	TRBJ1-4	CASSLVGQGEKLFF	TGTGCCAGCAGCTTAGTAGGACAGGGTGAAAAACTGTTTTTT
16	once	TRBD1	TRBV5-1	TRBJ2-2	CASHNPLGQGSGELFF	TGCGCCAGCCACAATCCTCTGGGACAGGGTAGCGGGGAGCTGTTTTTT
12	.	TRBD1	TRBV9	TRBJ1-2	CASSVGDSSPAF	TGTGCCAGCAGCGTAGGGGACAGCTCTCCCGCTTTC
17	.	.	TRBV30	TRBJ1-5	CAWSPQAGDFPNQPQHF	TGTGCCTGGAGTCCTCAGGCAGGGGATTTTCCCAATCAGCCCCAGCATTTT
15	.	.	TRBV4-2	TRBJ1-2	CASSQDRQGTGGYTF	TGTGCCAGCAGCCAAGATCGGCAGGGCACCGGGGGCTACACCTTC
13	.	.	TRBV27	TRBJ1-5	CASSLWVDQPQHF	TGTGCCAGCAGTTTATGGGTGGATCAGCCCCAGCATTTT